Given below is one T cell receptor (beta chain) in context. What it binds is unknown. Primers: 60 Vbeta forward and 13 Jbeta reverse. Profiled with immunoSEQ multiplex PCR; TCRdb holds only in-frame clones, not every one. The sample includes 90,000 to 140,000 clones, around 80% of them seen just once. With 4 bases clipped from V and 5 bases from J, the junction kept 11 bases outside the gene matches. CDR3 size: 15 residues. The germline V gene has CDR1 SGHRS and CDR2 YFSETQ. The sample belongs to a study of cytomegalovirus exposure and HLA in healthy donors. Whole-study results and caveats: Certain sequence variants were highly shared and formed a cluster, and this cluster was likely a sequencing artifact. Based on reports, TCR beta sequences accurately predicted HLA-A and HLA-B alleles for most subjects. After further analysis at a later stage, 15,000 to 20,000 TCR beta sequences were associated with HLA alleles at 0.05 false discovery rate. Later genetic work tied a missense DCLRE1C variant to beta-chain V and J trimming.

The V gene is TRBV5-1, the J gene TRBJ2-5; 7 bases line up with TRBD1. This receptor was taken from a male donor in good health and CMV-seronegative. Input material: PBMCs. CDR3 residues: CASSIGTAYGETQYF. DNA of the CDR3: TGCGCCAGCAGCATAGGGACAGCTTACGGGGAGACCCAGTACTTC.